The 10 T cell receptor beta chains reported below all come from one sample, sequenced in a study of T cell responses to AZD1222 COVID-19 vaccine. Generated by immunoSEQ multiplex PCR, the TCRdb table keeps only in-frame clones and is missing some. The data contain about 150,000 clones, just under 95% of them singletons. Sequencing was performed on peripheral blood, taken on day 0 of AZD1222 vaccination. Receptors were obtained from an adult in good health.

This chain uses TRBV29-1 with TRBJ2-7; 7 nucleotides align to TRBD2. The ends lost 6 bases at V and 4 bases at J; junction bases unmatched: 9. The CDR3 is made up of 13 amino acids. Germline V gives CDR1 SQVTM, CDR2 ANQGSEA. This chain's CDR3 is CSVQPTAGYEQYF. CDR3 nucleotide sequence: TGCAGCGTCCAGCCTACAGCGGGGTACGAGCAGTACTTC.

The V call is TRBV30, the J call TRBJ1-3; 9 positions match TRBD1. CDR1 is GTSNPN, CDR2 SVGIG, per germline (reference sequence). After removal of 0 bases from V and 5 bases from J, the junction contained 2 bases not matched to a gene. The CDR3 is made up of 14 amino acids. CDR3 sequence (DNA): TGTGCCTGGAGTGTTGGGACAGGGAGAAACACCATATATTTT. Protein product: CAWSVGTGRNTIYF.

The CDR3 spells CASSYRRETQYF. The DNA for the CDR3 is TGTGCCAGCAGTTACCGGCGGGAGACCCAGTACTTC. The V and J genes are TRBV6-2 or TRBV6-3 and TRBJ2-5, with D uncertain. CDR1 is MNHEY and CDR2 is SVGEGT in the germline V gene. This CDR3 is built from 12 residues. Deletions cut 2 bases from V and 5 bases from J, with 6 bases between.

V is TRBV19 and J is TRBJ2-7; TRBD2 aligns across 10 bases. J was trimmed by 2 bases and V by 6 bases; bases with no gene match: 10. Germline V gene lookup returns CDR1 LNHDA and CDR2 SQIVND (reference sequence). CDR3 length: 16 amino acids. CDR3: CASSLNPSGRPYEQYF. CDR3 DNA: TGTGCCAGTAGCCTGAATCCTAGCGGGAGACCCTACGAGCAGTACTTC.

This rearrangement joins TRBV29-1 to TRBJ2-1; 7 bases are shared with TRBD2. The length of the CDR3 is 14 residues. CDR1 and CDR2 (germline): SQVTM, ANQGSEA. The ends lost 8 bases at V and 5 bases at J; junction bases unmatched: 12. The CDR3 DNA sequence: TGCAGCATCCGTACCGAGCGGGACCACAATGAGCAGTTCTTC. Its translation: CSIRTERDHNEQFF.

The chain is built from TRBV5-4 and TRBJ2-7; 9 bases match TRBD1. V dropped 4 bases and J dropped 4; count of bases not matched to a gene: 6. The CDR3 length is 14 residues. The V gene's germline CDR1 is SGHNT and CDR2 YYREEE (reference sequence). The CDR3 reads CASSNPGQGYEQYF. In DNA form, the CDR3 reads TGTGCCAGCAGCAACCCGGGACAGGGATACGAGCAGTACTTC.

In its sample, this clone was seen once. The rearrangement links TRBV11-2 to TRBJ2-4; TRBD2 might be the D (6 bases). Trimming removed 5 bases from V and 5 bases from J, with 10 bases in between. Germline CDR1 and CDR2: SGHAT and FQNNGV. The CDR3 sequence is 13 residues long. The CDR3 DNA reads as TGTGCCAGCAGCCTCACGGGGGAAAACATTCAGTACTTC. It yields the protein CASSLTGENIQYF.

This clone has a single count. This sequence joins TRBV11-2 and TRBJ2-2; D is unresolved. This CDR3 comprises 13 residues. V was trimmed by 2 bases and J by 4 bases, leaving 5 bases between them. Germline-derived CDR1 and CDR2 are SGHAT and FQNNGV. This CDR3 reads CASSLIPTGELFF. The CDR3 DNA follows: TGTGCCAGCAGCTTAATTCCCACCGGGGAGCTGTTTTTT.

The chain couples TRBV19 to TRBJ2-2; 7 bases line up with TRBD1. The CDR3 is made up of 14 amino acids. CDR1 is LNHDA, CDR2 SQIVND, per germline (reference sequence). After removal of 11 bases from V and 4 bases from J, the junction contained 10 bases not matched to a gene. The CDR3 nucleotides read TGTGCCTCCTCTACAGGGGTCAGCACCGGGGAGCTGTTTTTT. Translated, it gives CASSTGVSTGELFF.

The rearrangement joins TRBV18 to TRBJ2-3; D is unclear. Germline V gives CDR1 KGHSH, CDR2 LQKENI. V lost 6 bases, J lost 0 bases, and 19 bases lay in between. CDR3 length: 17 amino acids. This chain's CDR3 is CASSPLLPSTSTDTQYF. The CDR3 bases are TGTGCCAGCTCGCCGTTGCTACCTTCGACTAGCACAGATACGCAGTATTTT.